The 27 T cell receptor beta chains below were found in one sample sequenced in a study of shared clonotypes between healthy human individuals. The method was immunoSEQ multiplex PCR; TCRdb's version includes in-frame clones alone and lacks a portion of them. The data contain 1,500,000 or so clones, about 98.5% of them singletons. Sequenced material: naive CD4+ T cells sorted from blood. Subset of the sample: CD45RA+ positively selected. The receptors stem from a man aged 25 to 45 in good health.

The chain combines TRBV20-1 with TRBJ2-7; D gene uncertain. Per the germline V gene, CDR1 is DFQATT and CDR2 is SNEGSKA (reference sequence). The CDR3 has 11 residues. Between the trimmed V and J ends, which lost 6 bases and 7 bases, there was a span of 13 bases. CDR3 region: CSATSRWEQYF. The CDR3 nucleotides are TGCAGTGCGACCAGCCGATGGGAGCAGTACTTC.

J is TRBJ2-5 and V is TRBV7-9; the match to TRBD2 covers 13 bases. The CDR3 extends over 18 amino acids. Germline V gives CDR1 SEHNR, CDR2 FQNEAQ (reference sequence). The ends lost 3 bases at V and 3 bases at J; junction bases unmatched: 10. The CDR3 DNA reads TGTGCCAGCAGCTTTGGGACTAGCGGGGAGGGGAGGAAAGAGACCCAGTACTTC. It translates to CASSFGTSGEGRKETQYF.

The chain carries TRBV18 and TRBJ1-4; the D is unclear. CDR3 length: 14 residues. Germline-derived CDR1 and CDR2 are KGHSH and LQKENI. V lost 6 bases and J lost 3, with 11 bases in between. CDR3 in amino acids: CASSRSGPNEKLFF. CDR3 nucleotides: TGTGCCAGCTCGCGGAGCGGGCCTAATGAAAAACTGTTTTTT. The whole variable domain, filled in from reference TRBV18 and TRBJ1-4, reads NAGVMQNPRHLVRRRGQEARLRCSPMKGHSHVYWYRQLPEEGLKFMVYLQKENIIDESGMPKERFSAEFPKEGPSILRIQQVVRGDSAAYFCASSRSGPNEKLFFGSGTQLSVL.

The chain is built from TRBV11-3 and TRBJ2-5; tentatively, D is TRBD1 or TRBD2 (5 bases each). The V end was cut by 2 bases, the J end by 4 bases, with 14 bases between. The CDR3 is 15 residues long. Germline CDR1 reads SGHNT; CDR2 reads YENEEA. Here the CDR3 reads CASSLSQGGGETQYF. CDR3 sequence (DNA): TGTGCCAGCAGCTTATCGCAGGGTGGGGGAGAGACCCAGTACTTC.

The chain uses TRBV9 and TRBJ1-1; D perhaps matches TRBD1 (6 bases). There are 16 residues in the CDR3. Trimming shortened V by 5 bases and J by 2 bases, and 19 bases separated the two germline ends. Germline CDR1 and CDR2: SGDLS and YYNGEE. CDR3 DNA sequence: TGTGCCAGCAGTGTGGGGGGGCAGGTTATAAACACTGAAGCTTTCTTT. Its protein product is CASSVGGQVINTEAFF.

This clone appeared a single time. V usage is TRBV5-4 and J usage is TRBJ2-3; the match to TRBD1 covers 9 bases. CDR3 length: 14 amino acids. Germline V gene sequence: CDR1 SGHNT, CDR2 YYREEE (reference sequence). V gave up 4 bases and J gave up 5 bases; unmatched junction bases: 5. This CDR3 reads CASSPDRGRDTQYF. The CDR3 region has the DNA TGTGCCAGCAGCCCGGACAGGGGACGAGATACGCAGTATTTT.

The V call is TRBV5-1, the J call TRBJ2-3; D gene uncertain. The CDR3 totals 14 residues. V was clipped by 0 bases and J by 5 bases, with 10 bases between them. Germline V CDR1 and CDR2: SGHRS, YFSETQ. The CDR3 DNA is TGCGCCAGCAGCTTGGGCGACCCGAAAGATACGCAGTATTTT. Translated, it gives CASSLGDPKDTQYF.

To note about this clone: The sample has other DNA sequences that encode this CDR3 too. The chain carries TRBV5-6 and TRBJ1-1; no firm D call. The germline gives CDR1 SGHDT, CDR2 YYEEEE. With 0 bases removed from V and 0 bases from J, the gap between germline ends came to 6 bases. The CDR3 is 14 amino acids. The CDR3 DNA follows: TGTGCCAGCAGCTTGGTTAGGATGAACACTGAAGCTTTCTTT. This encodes CASSLVRMNTEAFF.

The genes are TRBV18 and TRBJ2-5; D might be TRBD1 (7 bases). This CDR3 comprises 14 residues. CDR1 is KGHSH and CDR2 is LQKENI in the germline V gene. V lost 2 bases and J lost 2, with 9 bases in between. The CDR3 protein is CASSPAGQQETQYF. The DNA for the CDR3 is TGTGCCAGCTCACCAGCGGGACAGCAAGAGACCCAGTACTTC.

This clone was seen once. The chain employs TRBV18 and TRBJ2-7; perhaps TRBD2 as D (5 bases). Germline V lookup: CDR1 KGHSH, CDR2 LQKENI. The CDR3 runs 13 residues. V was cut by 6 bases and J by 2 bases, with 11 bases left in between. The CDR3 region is CASSNGIAYEQYF. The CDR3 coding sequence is TGTGCCAGCTCGAACGGGATTGCCTACGAGCAGTACTTC.

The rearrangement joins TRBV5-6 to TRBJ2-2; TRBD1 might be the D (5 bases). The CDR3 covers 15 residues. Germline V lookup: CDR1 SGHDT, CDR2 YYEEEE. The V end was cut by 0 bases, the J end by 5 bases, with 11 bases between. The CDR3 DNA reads TGTGCCAGCAGCTTGGAGGGGCGTGGAACCGGGGAGCTGTTTTTT. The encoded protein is CASSLEGRGTGELFF. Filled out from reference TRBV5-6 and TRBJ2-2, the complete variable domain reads DAGVTQSPTHLIKTRGQQVTLRCSPKSGHDTVSWYQQALGQGPQFIFQYYEEEERQRGNFPDRFSGHQFPNYSSELNVNALLLGDSALYLCASSLEGRGTGELFFGEGSRLTVL.

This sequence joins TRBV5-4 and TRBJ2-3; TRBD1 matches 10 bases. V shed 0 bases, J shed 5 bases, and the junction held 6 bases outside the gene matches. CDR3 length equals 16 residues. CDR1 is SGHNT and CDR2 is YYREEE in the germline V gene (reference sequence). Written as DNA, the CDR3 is TGTGCCAGCAGCTTGGTACCGGGACAGGGGAGAGATACGCAGTATTTT. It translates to CASSLVPGQGRDTQYF.

CDR3 nucleotide sequence: TGTGCCAGCAGTTTAACTTGGGATGAAGCTTTCTTT. This codes for CASSLTWDEAFF. This chain uses TRBV28 with TRBJ1-1; the D is unclear. The CDR3 sequence is 12 residues long. The ends were cut back, 2 bases at V and 7 bases at J, with 8 bases in the middle. Per the germline V gene, CDR1 is MDHEN and CDR2 is SYDVKM.

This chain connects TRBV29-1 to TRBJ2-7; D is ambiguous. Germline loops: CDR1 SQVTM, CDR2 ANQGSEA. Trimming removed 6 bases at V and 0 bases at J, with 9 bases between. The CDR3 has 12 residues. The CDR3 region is CSVLSVSYEQYF. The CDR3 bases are TGCAGCGTGCTGTCAGTCTCCTACGAGCAGTACTTC.

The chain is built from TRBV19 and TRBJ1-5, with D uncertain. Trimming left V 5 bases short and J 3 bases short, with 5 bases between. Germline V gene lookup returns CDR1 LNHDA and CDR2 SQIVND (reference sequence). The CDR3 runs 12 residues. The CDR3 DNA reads TGTGCCAGTAGTCCATCCAATCAGCCCCAGCATTTT. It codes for CASSPSNQPQHF.

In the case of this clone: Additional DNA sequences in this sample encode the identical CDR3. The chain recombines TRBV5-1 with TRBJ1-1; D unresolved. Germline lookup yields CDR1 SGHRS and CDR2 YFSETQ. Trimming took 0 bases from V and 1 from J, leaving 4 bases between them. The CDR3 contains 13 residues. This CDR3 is CASSLAWNTEAFF. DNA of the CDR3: TGCGCCAGCAGCTTGGCGTGGAACACTGAAGCTTTCTTT.

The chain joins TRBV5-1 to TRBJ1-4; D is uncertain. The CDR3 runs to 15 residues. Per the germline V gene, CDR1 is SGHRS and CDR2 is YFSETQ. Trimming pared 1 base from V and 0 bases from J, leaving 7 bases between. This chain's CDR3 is CASSLFSSTNEKLFF. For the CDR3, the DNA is TGCGCCAGCAGCTTGTTTAGCTCAACTAATGAAAAACTGTTTTTT. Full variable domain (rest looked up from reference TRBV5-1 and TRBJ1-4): KAGVTQTPRYLIKTRGQQVTLSCSPISGHRSVSWYQQTPGQGLQFLFEYFSETQRNKGNFPGRFSGRQFSNSRSEMNVSTLELGDSALYLCASSLFSSTNEKLFFGSGTQLSVL.

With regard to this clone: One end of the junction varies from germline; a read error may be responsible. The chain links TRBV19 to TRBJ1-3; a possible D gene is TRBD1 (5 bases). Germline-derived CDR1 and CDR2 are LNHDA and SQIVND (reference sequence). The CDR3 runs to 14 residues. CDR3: CASSPHGRRSGGDF. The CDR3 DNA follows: TGTGCCAGTAGTCCCCACGGTCGTAGGTCCGGAGGGGATTTT.

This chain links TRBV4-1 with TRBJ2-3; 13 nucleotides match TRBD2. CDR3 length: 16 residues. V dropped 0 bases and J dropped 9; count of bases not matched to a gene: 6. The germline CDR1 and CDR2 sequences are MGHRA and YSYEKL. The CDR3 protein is CASSQDLGTSGITQYF. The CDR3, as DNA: TGCGCCAGCAGCCAAGATCTCGGGACTAGCGGGATCACGCAGTATTTT.

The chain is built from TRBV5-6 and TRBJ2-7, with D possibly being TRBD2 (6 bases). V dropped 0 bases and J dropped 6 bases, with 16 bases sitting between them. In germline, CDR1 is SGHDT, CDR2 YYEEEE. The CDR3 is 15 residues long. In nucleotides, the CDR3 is TGTGCCAGCAGCTTGGAGGGACTGAATCCAGGCGAGCAGTACTTC. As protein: CASSLEGLNPGEQYF.

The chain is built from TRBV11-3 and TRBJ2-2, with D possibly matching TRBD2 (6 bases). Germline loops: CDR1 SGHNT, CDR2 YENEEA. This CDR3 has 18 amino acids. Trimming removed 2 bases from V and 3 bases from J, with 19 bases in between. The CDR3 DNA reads TGTGCCAGCAGCTTATATTTCTGGGGGGACCATGACACCGGGGAGCTGTTTTTT. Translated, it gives CASSLYFWGDHDTGELFF.

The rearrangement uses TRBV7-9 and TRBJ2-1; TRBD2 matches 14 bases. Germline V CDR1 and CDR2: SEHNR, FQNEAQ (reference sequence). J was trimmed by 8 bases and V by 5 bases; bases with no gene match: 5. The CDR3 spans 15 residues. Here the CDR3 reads CASSRLAGGQYEQFF. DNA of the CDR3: TGTGCCAGCAGCCGACTAGCGGGAGGGCAGTATGAGCAGTTCTTC. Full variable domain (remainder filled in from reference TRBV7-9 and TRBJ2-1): DTGVSQNPRHKITKRGQNVTFRCDPISEHNRLYWYRQTLGQGPEFLTYFQNEAQLEKSRLLSDRFSAERPKGSFSTLEIQRTEQGDSAMYLCASSRLAGGQYEQFFGPGTRLTVL.

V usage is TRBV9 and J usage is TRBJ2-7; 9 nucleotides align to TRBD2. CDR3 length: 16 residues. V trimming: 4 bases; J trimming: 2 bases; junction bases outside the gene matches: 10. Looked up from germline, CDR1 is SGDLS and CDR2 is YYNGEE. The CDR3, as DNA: TGTGCCAGCAGCCCCTTGGCTAGCGGGATAACCTACGAGCAGTACTTC. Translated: CASSPLASGITYEQYF.

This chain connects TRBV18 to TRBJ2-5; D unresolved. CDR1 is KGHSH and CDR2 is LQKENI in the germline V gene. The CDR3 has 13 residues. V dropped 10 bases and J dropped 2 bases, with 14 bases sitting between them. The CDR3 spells CATHFTVQETQYF. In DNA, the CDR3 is TGTGCCACCCACTTCACAGTTCAAGAGACCCAGTACTTC.

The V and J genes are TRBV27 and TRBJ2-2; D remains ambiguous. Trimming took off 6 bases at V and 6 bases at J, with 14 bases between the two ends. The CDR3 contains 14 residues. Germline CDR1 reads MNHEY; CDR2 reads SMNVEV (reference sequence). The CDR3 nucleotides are TGTGCCAGCAGCTTAAGGAGCGTGGCCGGGGAGCTGTTTTTT. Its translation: CASSLRSVAGELFF.

The CDR3 is CASSLNTGITGELFF. The CDR3, as DNA: TGTGCCAGCAGCTTGAACACCGGGATCACCGGGGAGCTGTTTTTT. J is TRBJ2-2 and V is TRBV11-3; a weak D match, TRBD2 (5 bases). The germline V gene has CDR1 SGHNT and CDR2 YENEEA. The CDR3 is made up of 15 amino acids. V lost 3 bases to trimming and J lost 4 bases, with 12 bases between them.

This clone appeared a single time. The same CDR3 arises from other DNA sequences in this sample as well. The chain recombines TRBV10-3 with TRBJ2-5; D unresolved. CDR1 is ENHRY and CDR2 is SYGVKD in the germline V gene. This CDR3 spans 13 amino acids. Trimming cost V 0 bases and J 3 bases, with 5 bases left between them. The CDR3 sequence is CAISESNEETQYF. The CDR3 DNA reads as TGTGCCATCAGTGAGTCCAACGAAGAGACCCAGTACTTC.